One sample yielded the 5 T cell receptor beta chains listed below, sequenced in a study of tumor-infiltrating lymphocytes in primary liver carcinoma. Co-extracted RNA and DNA came from around 20-30 mg of unsorted bulk tissue. The template, about 500 ng total RNA, yielded TCR beta cDNA made with a constant-region primer. Library construction for TCR beta comprised three nested multiplex PCR rounds performed with slightly modified ARM-PCR. Amplification in the first two PCR rounds was performed using TRBV1-TRBV30 forward primers and a C-beta reverse primer for 10 cycles each. TCRdb re-derived calls from the multiplex PCR reads in MiXCR, one entry per CDR3 protein. The sample contains 95,000 to 100,000 distinct CDR3 sequences, about 62% of which appear only once. The sequenced sample was liver tumor tissue from sampling region 2. Subset described: tumor region T2, inferior pole. The source of these receptors is a woman aged 60-70 years with primary liver carcinoma and hepatitis B virus infection.

This clonotype was detected many times. This chain connects TRBV12-3 or TRBV12-4 to TRBJ1-1, with D possibly TRBD1 on 6 matching bases. This CDR3 has 14 residues. V lost 4 bases and J 4 bases, leaving 13 bases between the germline ends. CDR3: CASSSASGATEAFF. The CDR3 coding sequence is TGTGCCAGCAGTTCCGCCTCAGGGGCCACTGAAGCTTTCTTT.

This clonotype was seen a handful of times. This chain connects TRBV6-5 to TRBJ2-7, with D possibly TRBD1 on 6 matching bases. The germline gives CDR1 MNHEY, CDR2 SVGAGI. The V gene lost 2 bases and the J gene lost 0 bases, with 11 bases spanning the gap. The CDR3 is made up of 15 amino acids. This CDR3 is CASSYKDSSSYEQYF. For the CDR3, the DNA is TGTGCCAGCAGTTACAAGGACAGCAGCTCCTACGAGCAGTACTTC.

To note about this clonotype: A junction boundary mismatches the germline segment, possibly from a read error. The chain recombines TRBV12-5 with TRBJ2-1; D not certain. CDR3 size: 13 residues. Germline V lookup: CDR1 LGHNT, CDR2 FRNRAP. CDR3: CASGIKLNGEQFF. For the CDR3, the DNA is TGTGCTAGTGGCATCAAGCTAAATGGTGAGCAATTCTTC.

In the case of this clonotype: Its ends do not fully match the called genes, so a read error is possible. The chain uses TRBV4-2 and TRBJ1-4; D uncertain. The germline gives CDR1 LGHNA, CDR2 YNFKEQ. The CDR3 spans 18 residues. Here the CDR3 DNA reads TGTACCAGCAGCCAAGATATTGTATTCGACAAAGGTAATGAAAAACTGTTTTTT. Its protein product is CTSSQDIVFDKGNEKLFF.

A note on this clonotype: One end of the junction varies from germline; a read error may be responsible. The V and J genes are TRBV6-1 and TRBJ2-3, with D possibly matching TRBD2 (6 bases). The CDR3 consists of 14 residues. Germline V gene sequence: CDR1 MNHNS, CDR2 SASEGT. The CDR3 bases are TGTGCCAGTAGCGGTGGCTTCGGTAGAGATATGCAGTATTTT. Translated, it gives CASSGGFGRDMQYF.